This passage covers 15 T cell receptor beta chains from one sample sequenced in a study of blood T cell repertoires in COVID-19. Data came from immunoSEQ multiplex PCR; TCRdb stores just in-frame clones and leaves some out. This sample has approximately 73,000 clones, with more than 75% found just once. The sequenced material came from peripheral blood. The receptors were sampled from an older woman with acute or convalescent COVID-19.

CDR3 amino acids: CASSFSQGKAFF. The CDR3 DNA reads as TGTGCCAGCAGTTTTTCACAGGGGAAAGCTTTCTTT. The V gene is TRBV5-6, the J gene TRBJ1-1; the match to TRBD1 covers 7 bases. Losses at the gene ends were 5 bases for V and 9 bases for J; bases not matched to a gene: 7. Germline loops: CDR1 SGHDT, CDR2 YYEEEE. The CDR3 consists of 12 residues.

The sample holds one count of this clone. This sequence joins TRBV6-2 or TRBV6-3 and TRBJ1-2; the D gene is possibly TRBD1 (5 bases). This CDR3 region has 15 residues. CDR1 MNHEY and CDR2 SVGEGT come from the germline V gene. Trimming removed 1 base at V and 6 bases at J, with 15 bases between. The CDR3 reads CASSYFGRGGDGYTF. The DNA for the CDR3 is TGTGCCAGCAGTTACTTCGGGAGGGGAGGTGATGGCTACACCTTC.

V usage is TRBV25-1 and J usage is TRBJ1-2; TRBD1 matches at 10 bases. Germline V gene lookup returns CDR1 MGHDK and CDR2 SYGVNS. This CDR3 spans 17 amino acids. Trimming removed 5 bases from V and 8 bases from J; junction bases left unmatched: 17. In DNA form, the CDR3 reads TGTGCCAGCAGTCCTGGAGCCGGGACAGGGGAACTCCGAGGCTACACCTTC. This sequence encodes CASSPGAGTGELRGYTF.

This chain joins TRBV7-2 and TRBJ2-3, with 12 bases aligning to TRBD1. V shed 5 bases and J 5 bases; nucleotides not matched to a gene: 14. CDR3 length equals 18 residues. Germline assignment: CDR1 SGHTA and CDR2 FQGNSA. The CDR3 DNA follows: TGTGCCAGCAGCCCCCATCAACCGGGACAGGGGGCAGGAGATACGCAGTATTTT. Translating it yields CASSPHQPGQGAGDTQYF.

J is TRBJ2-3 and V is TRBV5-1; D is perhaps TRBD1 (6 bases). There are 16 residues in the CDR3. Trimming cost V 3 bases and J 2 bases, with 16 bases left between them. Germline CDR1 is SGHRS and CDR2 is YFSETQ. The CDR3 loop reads CASSSLTTGNTDTQYF. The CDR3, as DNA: TGCGCCAGCAGCTCCTTAACGACAGGCAACACAGATACGCAGTATTTT.

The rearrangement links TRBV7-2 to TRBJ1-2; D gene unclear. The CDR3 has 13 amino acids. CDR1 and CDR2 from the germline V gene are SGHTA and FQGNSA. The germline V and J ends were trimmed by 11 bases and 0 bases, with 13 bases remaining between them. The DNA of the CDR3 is TGTGCCGGCCGTTGGGCAGCTAACTATGGCTACACCTTC. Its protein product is CAGRWAANYGYTF.

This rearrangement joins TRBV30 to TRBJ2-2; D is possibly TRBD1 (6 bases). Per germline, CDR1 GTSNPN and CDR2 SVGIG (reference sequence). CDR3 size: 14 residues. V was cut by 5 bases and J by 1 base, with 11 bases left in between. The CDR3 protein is CAWSGTLNTGELFF. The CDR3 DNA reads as TGTGCCTGGTCCGGGACATTGAACACCGGGGAGCTGTTTTTT.

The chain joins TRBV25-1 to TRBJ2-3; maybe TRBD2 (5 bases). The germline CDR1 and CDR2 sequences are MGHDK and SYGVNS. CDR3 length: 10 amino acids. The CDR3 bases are TGTGGAAGGGAGACAGATACGCAGTATTTT. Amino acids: CGRETDTQYF.

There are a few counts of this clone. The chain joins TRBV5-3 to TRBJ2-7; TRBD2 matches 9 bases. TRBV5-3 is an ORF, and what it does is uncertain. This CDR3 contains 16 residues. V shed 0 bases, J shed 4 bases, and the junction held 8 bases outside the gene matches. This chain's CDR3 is CARSLGHGTSRYEQYF. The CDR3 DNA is TGTGCCAGAAGCTTGGGCCACGGGACTAGCAGGTACGAGCAGTACTTC.

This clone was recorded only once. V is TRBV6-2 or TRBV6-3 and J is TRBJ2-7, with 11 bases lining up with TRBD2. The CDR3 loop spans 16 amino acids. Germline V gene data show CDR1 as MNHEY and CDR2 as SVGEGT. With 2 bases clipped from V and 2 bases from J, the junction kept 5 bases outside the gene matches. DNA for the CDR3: TGTGCCAGCAGTTACCTAGCGGGGGGTTACCCCTACGAGCAGTACTTC. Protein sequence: CASSYLAGGYPYEQYF.

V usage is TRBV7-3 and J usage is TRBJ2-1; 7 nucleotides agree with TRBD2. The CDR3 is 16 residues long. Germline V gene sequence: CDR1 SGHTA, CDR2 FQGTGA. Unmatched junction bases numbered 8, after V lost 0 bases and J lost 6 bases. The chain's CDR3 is CASSLTGASGGNEQFF. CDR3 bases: TGTGCCAGCAGCTTAACCGGAGCTTCGGGGGGCAATGAGCAGTTCTTC.

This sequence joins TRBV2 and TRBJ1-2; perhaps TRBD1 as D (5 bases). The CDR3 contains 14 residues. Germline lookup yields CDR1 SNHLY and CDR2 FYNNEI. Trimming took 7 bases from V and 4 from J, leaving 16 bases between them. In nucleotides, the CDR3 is TGTGCCAGCAAGCCCGAAAGGGGTGGCTATGGCTACACCTTC. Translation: CASKPERGGYGYTF.

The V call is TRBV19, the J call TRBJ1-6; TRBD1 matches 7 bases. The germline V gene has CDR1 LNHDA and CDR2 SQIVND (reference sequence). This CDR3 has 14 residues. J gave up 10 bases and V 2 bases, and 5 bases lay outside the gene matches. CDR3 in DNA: TGTGCCAGTAGTATAAAGACAGGGACCTCACCCCTCCACTTT. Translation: CASSIKTGTSPLHF.

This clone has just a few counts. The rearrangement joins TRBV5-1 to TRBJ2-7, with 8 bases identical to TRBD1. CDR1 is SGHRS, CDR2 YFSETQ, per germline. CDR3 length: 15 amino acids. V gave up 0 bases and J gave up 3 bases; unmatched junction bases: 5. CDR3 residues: CASSLEQGVYYEQYF. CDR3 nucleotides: TGCGCCAGCAGCTTGGAACAGGGGGTATACTACGAGCAGTACTTC.

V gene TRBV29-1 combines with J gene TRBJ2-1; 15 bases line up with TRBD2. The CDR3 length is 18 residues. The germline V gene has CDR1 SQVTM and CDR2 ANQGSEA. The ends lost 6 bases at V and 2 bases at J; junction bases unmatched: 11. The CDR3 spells CSVLKGGTSGRPYNEQFF. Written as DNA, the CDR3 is TGCAGCGTGCTCAAGGGAGGGACTAGCGGGAGGCCCTACAATGAGCAGTTCTTC.